The 17 T cell receptor beta chains listed next were all sequenced from one sample in a study of blood T cell repertoires in COVID-19. This table comes from immunoSEQ multiplex PCR, and its TCRdb copy is limited to in-frame clones, with some not included. The sample shows 200,000 to 300,000 clones, approximately 86% of them seen only once. The sequenced material came from peripheral blood. The receptors stem from a woman aged 55-75 years with COVID-19, enrolled during active disease.

V is TRBV27 and J is TRBJ1-4; 7 bases line up with TRBD1. Trimming removed 3 bases from V and 8 bases from J; junction bases left unmatched: 12. Germline lookup yields CDR1 MNHEY and CDR2 SMNVEV (reference sequence). CDR3 length equals 16 residues. This chain's CDR3 is CASSFQPGQRPEKLFF. DNA of the CDR3: TGTGCCAGCAGTTTCCAACCGGGACAGAGGCCCGAAAAACTGTTTTTT.

In its sample, this clone was seen once. This chain links TRBV6-5 with TRBJ1-6; D is uncertain. In germline, CDR1 is MNHEY, CDR2 SVGAGI. This CDR3 is 14 amino acids long. Trimming removed 2 bases from V and 7 bases from J, with 9 bases in between. The CDR3 region is CASSYDITNSPLHF. DNA of the CDR3: TGTGCCAGCAGTTACGACATAACGAATTCACCCCTCCACTTT.

A single count supports this clone. V is TRBV5-1 and J is TRBJ1-1; D call uncertain. From germline, CDR1 is SGHRS and CDR2 YFSETQ. V was shortened by 0 bases and J by 2 bases, with 8 bases between the two germline ends. The CDR3 spans 14 residues. For the CDR3, the DNA is TGCGCCAGCAGCTTGGAGCGAGGCAACACTGAAGCTTTCTTT. This sequence encodes CASSLERGNTEAFF.

The chain couples TRBV25-1 to TRBJ2-3; D not certain. The V and J ends lost 5 bases and 1 base respectively, with 7 bases between them. Per germline, CDR1 MGHDK and CDR2 SYGVNS. The CDR3 contains 13 residues. CDR3 protein: CASSPTGTDTQYF. In DNA, the CDR3 is TGTGCCAGCAGTCCAACAGGCACAGATACGCAGTATTTT.

The chain joins TRBV5-1 to TRBJ2-3; TRBD2 matches at 9 bases. V gave up 3 bases and J gave up 1 base; unmatched junction bases: 6. This CDR3 has 16 residues. The germline V gene encodes CDR1 SGHRS and CDR2 YFSETQ. CDR3 sequence: CASSSIAGAGTDTQYF. CDR3 bases: TGCGCCAGCAGCTCTATAGCGGGAGCCGGCACAGATACGCAGTATTTT. The full variable domain, in which reference TRBV5-1 and TRBJ2-3 provide the parts outside the CDR3, is KAGVTQTPRYLIKTRGQQVTLSCSPISGHRSVSWYQQTPGQGLQFLFEYFSETQRNKGNFPGRFSGRQFSNSRSEMNVSTLELGDSALYLCASSSIAGAGTDTQYFGPGTRLTVL.

CDR3 residues: CASSPGGRSNEKLFF. The DNA of the CDR3 is TGCGCCAGCAGCCCGGGGGGGAGGTCTAATGAAAAACTGTTTTTT. J is TRBJ1-4 and V is TRBV5-1; D might be TRBD1 (5 bases). The ends were cut back, 4 bases at V and 3 bases at J, with 13 bases in the middle. Germline V lookup: CDR1 SGHRS, CDR2 YFSETQ. There are 15 residues in the CDR3.

CDR3 sequence: CASSLSQDSVYGYTF. CDR3 coding DNA: TGTGCCAGCAGCTTAAGCCAAGACAGCGTCTATGGCTACACCTTC. The rearrangement links TRBV7-6 to TRBJ1-2; D is possibly TRBD1 (5 bases). V was trimmed by 2 bases and J by 4 bases, leaving 14 bases between them. CDR3 length: 15 residues. CDR1 is SGHVS and CDR2 is FNYEAQ in the germline V gene.

This clone was observed a handful of times. V is TRBV11-3 and J is TRBJ2-1; 15 bases are shared with TRBD2. Trimming took 5 bases from V and 4 from J; bases not matched to a gene: 3. Germline V gene data show CDR1 as SGHNT and CDR2 as YENEEA. The CDR3 has 16 amino acids. Here the CDR3 DNA reads TGTGCCAGCAGCCAAGGGACTAGCGGGAGGTACAATGAGCAGTTCTTC. Translating gives CASSQGTSGRYNEQFF.

The chain carries TRBV9 and TRBJ2-2, with 10 bases lining up with TRBD2. CDR1 and CDR2 from the germline V gene are SGDLS and YYNGEE. The CDR3 totals 17 residues. The trim removed 3 bases at V and 0 bases at J, leaving 5 bases unmatched. CDR3 DNA sequence: TGTGCCAGCAGCGGCAGCGGGAGGGCCCCGAACACCGGGGAGCTGTTTTTT. This sequence encodes CASSGSGRAPNTGELFF.

The chain recombines TRBV9 with TRBJ2-1, with 9 bases matching TRBD2. V lost 5 bases, J lost 6 bases, and 6 bases stayed unmatched. CDR1 is SGDLS and CDR2 is YYNGEE in the germline V gene. The CDR3 is made up of 14 amino acids. The CDR3 coding sequence is TGTGCCAGCAGTCGCCTAGCGGGACTCAATGAGCAGTTCTTC. It yields the protein CASSRLAGLNEQFF.

The chain links TRBV4-2 to TRBJ2-7, with 8 nucleotides matching TRBD2. Germline loops: CDR1 LGHNA, CDR2 YNFKEQ. There are 16 residues in the CDR3. The trim removed 0 bases at V and 7 bases at J, leaving 11 bases unmatched. CDR3 nucleotides: TGTGCCAGCAGCCAAGACCTAGCGGGCGCCAGATCTGAGCAGTACTTC. Its translation: CASSQDLAGARSEQYF.

The chain employs TRBV6-2 or TRBV6-3 and TRBJ2-3, with 9 nucleotides matching TRBD2. The CDR3 runs 14 residues. Germline trimming cut 5 bases from V and 2 bases from J; bases unmatched to any gene: 2. Germline loops: CDR1 MNHEY, CDR2 SVGEGT. CDR3 in DNA: TGTGCCAGCAGTCCGGGACTAGCCACAGATACGCAGTATTTT. Translating it yields CASSPGLATDTQYF.

The rearrangement uses TRBV18 and TRBJ1-2; D remains ambiguous. The ends were cut back, 5 bases at V and 1 base at J, with 11 bases in the middle. In germline, CDR1 is KGHSH, CDR2 LQKENI. The CDR3 sequence is 14 residues long. As DNA, the CDR3 is TGTGCCAGCTCATTTTTGGGCAATAACTATGGCTACACCTTC. It specifies CASSFLGNNYGYTF.

As concerns this clone: A junction end diverges from the germline sequence, so it may reflect a read error. The chain combines TRBV6-1 with TRBJ1-5, with 8 bases fitting TRBD1. CDR1 and CDR2 from the germline V gene are MNHNS and SASEGT. CDR3 length: 16 amino acids. CDR3 in amino acids: CASSEGKGTGERPQHF. The CDR3 DNA is TGTGCCAGCAGCGAAGGAAAGGGGACAGGCGAAAGACCCCAGCATTTT.

This clone appeared a single time. V is TRBV28 and J is TRBJ1-4, with D unresolved. The CDR3 is 13 amino acids. V was cut by 6 bases and J by 5 bases, with 10 bases left in between. CDR1 and CDR2 from the germline V gene are MDHEN and SYDVKM. Here the CDR3 reads CASRRRENEKLFF. The DNA of the CDR3 is TGTGCCAGCAGACGACGGGAAAATGAAAAACTGTTTTTT.

A single count supports this clone. The gene calls are TRBV3-1 (or the pseudogene TRBV3-2) and TRBJ1-3; D might be TRBD1 (6 bases). This CDR3 is 15 amino acids long. Between the trimmed V and J ends, which lost 6 bases and 1 base, there was a span of 13 bases. Germline loops: CDR1 LGHDT, CDR2 YNNKEL (reference sequence). The CDR3 is CASSHRGGSGNTIYF. CDR3 DNA: TGTGCCAGCAGTCATAGGGGGGGTTCTGGAAACACCATATATTTT.

CDR3 residues: CASRRGPNQPQHF. In DNA form, the CDR3 reads TGTGCCAGCAGGAGGGGGCCCAATCAGCCCCAGCATTTT. The chain combines TRBV6-5 with TRBJ1-5, with 7 positions matching TRBD1. Germline CDR1 and CDR2: MNHEY and SVGAGI. CDR3 length: 13 amino acids. Unmatched junction bases numbered 2, after V lost 6 bases and J lost 3 bases.